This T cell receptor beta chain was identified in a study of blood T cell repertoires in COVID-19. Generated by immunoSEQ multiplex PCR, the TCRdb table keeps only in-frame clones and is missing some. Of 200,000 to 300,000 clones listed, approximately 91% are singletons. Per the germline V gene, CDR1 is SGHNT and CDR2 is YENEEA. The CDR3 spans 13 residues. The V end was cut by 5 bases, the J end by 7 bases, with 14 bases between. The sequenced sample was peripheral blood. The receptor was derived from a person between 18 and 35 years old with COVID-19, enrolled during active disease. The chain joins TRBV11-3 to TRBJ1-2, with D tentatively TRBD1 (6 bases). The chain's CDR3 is CASSASDRSGYTF. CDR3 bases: TGTGCCAGCAGCGCCTCCGACAGGAGTGGCTACACCTTC.